The 22 T cell receptor beta chains reported below all come from one sample, sequenced in a study of OX40 agonist ivuxolimab in advanced cancers. Sequencing was performed with immunoSEQ multiplex PCR; in TCRdb, only in-frame clones are kept and a portion is missing. The sample lists about 66,000 clones, approximately 90% occurring once. Source: CD4+ or CD8+ T cells sorted from blood, taken in a trial of the OX40 agonist ivuxolimab. The receptor source for this set is an adult with an advanced solid tumor such as melanoma, head and neck, liver or kidney cancer.

The chain has TRBV5-4 and TRBJ2-6, with D possibly matching TRBD2 (5 bases). The germline V gene encodes CDR1 SGHNT and CDR2 YYREEE (reference sequence). V lost 3 bases, J lost 2 bases, and 12 bases lay in between. This CDR3 comprises 16 residues. The CDR3 bases are TGTGCCAGCAGCTACTATGGAGGCGCTGGGGCCAACGTCCTGACTTTC. This encodes CASSYYGGAGANVLTF.

This chain links TRBV11-3 with TRBJ2-5, with 7 bases identical to TRBD1. The CDR3 sequence is 14 residues long. The germline V gene encodes CDR1 SGHNT and CDR2 YENEEA. V lost 2 bases and J lost 1; bases outside the gene matches: 1. CDR3 DNA sequence: TGTGCCAGCAGCTTATGGACAGGCCAAGAGACCCAGTACTTC. Amino acid sequence: CASSLWTGQETQYF.

V and J are TRBV5-1 and TRBJ2-5; 8 nucleotides align to TRBD1. The CDR3 consists of 16 residues. V lost 5 bases to trimming and J lost 7 bases; unmatched junction nucleotides: 16. The V gene's germline CDR1 is SGHRS and CDR2 YFSETQ. CDR3 nucleotide sequence: TGCGCCAGCAGTGGAGGACAGGGTCTTTTGGCTCGGACCCAGTACTTC. Protein: CASSGGQGLLARTQYF.

The chain couples TRBV6-1 to TRBJ2-1, with D perhaps matching TRBD1 (6 bases). V gave up 10 bases and J gave up 3 bases, with 16 bases separating them. Germline V lookup: CDR1 MNHNS, CDR2 SASEGT. The CDR3 is 14 amino acids. CDR3 DNA: TGTGCCACCACCGATAGGGGGAACTACAATGAGCAGTTCTTC. It translates to CATTDRGNYNEQFF.

This chain uses TRBV28 with TRBJ1-1; D is uncertain. V shed 1 base and J shed 0 bases, with 6 bases lying between them. Germline CDR1 and CDR2: MDHEN and SYDVKM. The CDR3 has 14 residues. CDR3 DNA sequence: TGTGCCAGCAGTTTATCCCAGCTGAACACTGAAGCTTTCTTT. Translation: CASSLSQLNTEAFF.

The chain is built from TRBV6-6 and TRBJ2-7; no firm D call. V dropped 2 bases and J dropped 6 bases, with 17 bases sitting between them. Germline V gene lookup returns CDR1 MNHNY and CDR2 SVGAGI (reference sequence). There are 15 residues in the CDR3. The CDR3 loop is CASSYRAGASAEQYF. The CDR3 DNA is TGTGCCAGCAGTTACCGGGCAGGAGCCTCTGCCGAGCAGTACTTC.

The chain couples TRBV30 to TRBJ1-5; D remains ambiguous. Germline CDR1 GTSNPN, CDR2 SVGIG (reference sequence). The CDR3 sequence is 13 residues long. Deletions cut 4 bases from V and 5 bases from J, with 12 bases between. For the CDR3, the DNA is TGTGCCTGGAAGGAGGGTTGGGATCAGCCCCAGCATTTT. Protein product: CAWKEGWDQPQHF.

V is TRBV19 and J is TRBJ2-2, with 7 bases aligning to TRBD1. This CDR3 has 14 amino acids. The ends lost 4 bases at V and 6 bases at J; junction bases unmatched: 5. CDR1 LNHDA and CDR2 SQIVND come from the germline V gene (reference sequence). CDR3 bases: TGTGCCAGTAGTACGCCCCAGGGGGCCGGGGAGCTGTTTTTT. As protein: CASSTPQGAGELFF.

The chain links TRBV18 to TRBJ2-7, with 8 bases identical to TRBD1. The CDR3 extends over 16 amino acids. CDR1 KGHSH and CDR2 LQKENI come from the germline V gene. V lost 3 bases to trimming and J lost 0 bases; unmatched junction nucleotides: 7. As DNA, the CDR3 is TGTGCCAGCTCACCCCCGGGACAGGTGAGCTCCTACGAGCAGTACTTC. It translates to CASSPPGQVSSYEQYF.

Only a few counts were recorded for this clone. The chain employs TRBV29-1 and TRBJ2-3; D is unclear. From germline, CDR1 is SQVTM and CDR2 ANQGSEA. The CDR3 length is 12 residues. V was shortened by 3 bases and J by 1 base, with 5 bases between the two germline ends. CDR3 nucleotide sequence: TGCAGCGTTGATCAGGGCACAGATACGCAGTATTTT. Amino acid sequence: CSVDQGTDTQYF.

V and J are TRBV9 and TRBJ1-1, with D possibly being TRBD1 (6 bases). The CDR3 covers 16 residues. The germline gives CDR1 SGDLS, CDR2 YYNGEE. V dropped 3 bases and J dropped 5 bases, with 20 bases sitting between them. CDR3 in amino acids: CASSAPSGGGRTEAFF. Written as DNA, the CDR3 is TGTGCCAGCAGCGCCCCCTCGGGGGGCGGTCGGACTGAAGCTTTCTTT. Full variable domain (missing parts from reference TRBV9 and TRBJ1-1): DSGVTQTPKHLITATGQRVTLRCSPRSGDLSVYWYQQSLDQGLQFLIQYYNGEERAKGNILERFSAQQFPDLHSELNLSSLELGDSALYFCASSAPSGGGRTEAFFGQGTRLTVV.

J is TRBJ2-7 and V is TRBV4-3, with D possibly matching TRBD1 (5 bases). V lost 0 bases and J lost 9, with 12 bases in between. There are 13 residues in the CDR3. Germline loops: CDR1 LGHNA, CDR2 YSLEER. The CDR3 DNA is TGCGCCAGCAGCCAAGAGAGGCAGGGCGGGCAGTACTTC. It encodes CASSQERQGGQYF.

The V and J genes are TRBV2 and TRBJ2-2; 8 bases are shared with TRBD1. Germline-derived CDR1 and CDR2 are SNHLY and FYNNEI. The CDR3 runs 15 residues. V was clipped by 3 bases and J by 4 bases; unmatched bases: 4. The CDR3 here is CASSDATGVTGELFF. The CDR3, as DNA: TGTGCCAGCAGTGACGCGACAGGGGTCACCGGGGAGCTGTTTTTT.

The chain carries TRBV6-1 and TRBJ2-7; 9 bases align to TRBD1. The CDR3 sequence is 15 residues long. Germline V gene data show CDR1 as MNHNS and CDR2 as SASEGT. V lost 5 bases to trimming and J lost 6 bases; unmatched junction nucleotides: 11. CDR3 nucleotide sequence: TGTGCCAGCAGTAATCCGGGACAGGGTGGCTCCGAGCAGTACTTC. Its protein is CASSNPGQGGSEQYF.

CDR3 in DNA: TGCGCCAGCAGCCAAGAGTTGAGAGTGAATGGCTACACCTTC. Its protein product is CASSQELRVNGYTF. The chain uses TRBV4-3 and TRBJ1-2, with D unresolved. V dropped 0 bases and J dropped 6 bases, with 11 bases sitting between them. Germline V gene data show CDR1 as LGHNA and CDR2 as YSLEER. This CDR3 comprises 14 residues.

The rearrangement uses TRBV19 and TRBJ2-1, with D maybe TRBD2 (6 bases). The germline CDR1 and CDR2 sequences are LNHDA and SQIVND (reference sequence). This CDR3 is built from 16 residues. V shed 9 bases and J shed 1 base, with 19 bases lying between them. The CDR3 here is CASRPIDSGSYNEQFF. The DNA for the CDR3 is TGTGCCAGCCGCCCCATCGATAGCGGTTCCTACAATGAGCAGTTCTTC.

On this clone itself: One end of the junction fails to match germline, which may point to a read error. This sequence joins TRBV4-2 and TRBJ2-1; D is uncertain. Germline V lookup: CDR1 LGHNA, CDR2 YNFKEQ. The CDR3 has 15 amino acids. The CDR3 DNA follows: TGTGCCAGCACCCAAGGACCTCCGGAGTACAATGAGCAGTTCTTC. Residues: CASTQGPPEYNEQFF.

The J gene is TRBJ1-5, the V gene TRBV6-1; no definite D call. Trimming took 5 bases from V and 4 from J, leaving 6 bases between them. The CDR3 runs 12 residues. Germline V gene lookup returns CDR1 MNHNS and CDR2 SASEGT. CDR3 in DNA: TGTGCCAGCAGTACGGCAAATCAGCCCCAGCATTTT. Translating it yields CASSTANQPQHF.

The chain combines TRBV6-6 with TRBJ2-1, with 11 bases lining up with TRBD1. This CDR3 contains 16 residues. With V trimmed by 6 bases and J by 1 base, 5 bases remained unmatched. In germline, CDR1 is MNHNY, CDR2 SVGAGI (reference sequence). The CDR3 DNA reads as TGTGCCAGCAGAGTAGGGACAGGGGGATCCTACAATGAGCAGTTCTTC. Its protein product is CASRVGTGGSYNEQFF.

Of note for this clone: Other DNA sequences of this sample code for an identical CDR3. The V call is TRBV28, the J call TRBJ1-4; possible D gene TRBD1, 6 bases. Trimming pared 4 bases from V and 3 bases from J, leaving 12 bases between. The CDR3 runs 15 residues. Germline lookup yields CDR1 MDHEN and CDR2 SYDVKM. CDR3 sequence (DNA): TGTGCCAGCAGTTCTACAGGGTTGGCTAATGAAAAACTGTTTTTT. Translating it yields CASSSTGLANEKLFF.

This chain links TRBV11-3 with TRBJ2-2; D call uncertain. CDR1 is SGHNT, CDR2 YENEEA, per germline. There are 13 residues in the CDR3. Trimming removed 5 bases at V and 6 bases at J, with 10 bases between. CDR3 bases: TGTGCCAGCAGCCCGACGGTGGCCGGGGAGCTGTTTTTT. Protein product: CASSPTVAGELFF.

The table lists this clone with a count of one. The chain uses TRBV5-8 and TRBJ1-5, with unresolved D. Between the trimmed V and J ends, which lost 4 bases and 5 bases, there was a span of 16 bases. The CDR3 runs to 15 residues. Germline-derived CDR1 and CDR2 are SGHTS and YDEGEE. This chain's CDR3 is CASSGGVLLDQPQHF. The CDR3 nucleotides are TGTGCCAGCAGCGGTGGGGTTTTGCTCGATCAGCCCCAGCATTTT.